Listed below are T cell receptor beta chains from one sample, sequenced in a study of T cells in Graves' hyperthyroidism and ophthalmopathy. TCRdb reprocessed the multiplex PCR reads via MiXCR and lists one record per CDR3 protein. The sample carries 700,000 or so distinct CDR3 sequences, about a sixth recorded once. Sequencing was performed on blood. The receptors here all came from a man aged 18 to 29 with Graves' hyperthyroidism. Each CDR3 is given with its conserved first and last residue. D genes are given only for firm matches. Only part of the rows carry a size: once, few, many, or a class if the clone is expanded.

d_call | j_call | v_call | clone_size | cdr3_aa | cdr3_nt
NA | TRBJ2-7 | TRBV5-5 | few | CASSPGLFSYEQYF | TGTGCCAGCAGCCCGGGACTCTTCTCCTACGAGCAGTACTTC
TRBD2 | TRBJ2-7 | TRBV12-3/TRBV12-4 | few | CASSFQGEGGYEQYF | TGTGCCAGCAGTTTCCAAGGGGAGGGTGGCTACGAGCAGTACTTC
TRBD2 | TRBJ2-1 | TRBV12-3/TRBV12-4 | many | CASIELAGGSYNEQFF | TGTGCCAGCATCGAACTAGCGGGGGGCTCCTACAATGAGCAGTTCTTC
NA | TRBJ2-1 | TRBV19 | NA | CASSISGEGRSPPYNEQFF | TGTGCCAGTAGTATCTCAGGGGAGGGAAGGTCCCCCCCCTACAATGAGCAGTTCTTC
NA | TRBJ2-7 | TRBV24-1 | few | CATSDQDSPTTYEQYF | TGTGCCACCAGTGACCAAGACAGCCCTACGACCTACGAGCAGTACTTC
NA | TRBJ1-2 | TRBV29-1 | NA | CSVEVATVRGGSYGYTF | TGCAGCGTTGAAGTAGCGACTGTTAGGGGGGGGTCCTATGGCTACACCTTC
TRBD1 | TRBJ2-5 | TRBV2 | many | CASARTGSATTAQETQYF | TGTGCCAGCGCCCGGACAGGGTCGGCTACTACAGCTCAAGAGACCCAGTACTTC
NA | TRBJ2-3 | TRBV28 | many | CASSLFSGGGTDTQYF | TGTGCCAGCAGTTTATTCTCGGGTGGGGGGACAGATACGCAGTATTTT
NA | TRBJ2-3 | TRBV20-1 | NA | CLLVGGTSHHTDTQYF | TGCCTCCTAGTAGGGGGAACAAGTCATCACACAGATACGCAGTATTTT
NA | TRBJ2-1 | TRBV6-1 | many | CASSEIGDNEQFF | TGTGCCAGCAGTGAAATCGGAGACAATGAGCAGTTCTTC
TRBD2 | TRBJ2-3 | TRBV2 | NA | CASGGTSVGTDTQYF | TGTGCCAGCGGGGGGACTAGCGTGGGCACAGATACGCAGTATTTT
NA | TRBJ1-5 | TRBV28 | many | CASQTGPKRWVGNQPQHF | TGTGCCAGTCAAACCGGGCCAAAAAGATGGGTCGGCAATCAGCCCCAGCATTTT
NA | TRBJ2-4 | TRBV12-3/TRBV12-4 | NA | CASSSSRDKVNF | TGTGCCAGCAGTTCTTCCCGGGACAAGGTCAACTTC
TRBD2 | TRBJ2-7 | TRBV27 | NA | CASSRGGASGVEQYF | TGTGCCAGCAGTCGTGGAGGTGCTAGCGGAGTCGAGCAGTACTTC
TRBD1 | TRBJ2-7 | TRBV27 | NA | CASSTSGTVSSYEQYF | TGTGCCAGCAGTACCTCTGGGACAGTATCCTCCTACGAGCAGTACTTC
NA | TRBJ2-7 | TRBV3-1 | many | CASSQDGVTYEQYF | TGTGCCAGCAGCCAAGATGGGGTCACCTACGAGCAGTACTTC
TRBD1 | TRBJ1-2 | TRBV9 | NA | CASSGHRDREFNYGYTF | TGTGCCAGCAGCGGACACCGGGACAGGGAATTTAACTATGGCTACACCTTC
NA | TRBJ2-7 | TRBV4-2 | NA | CASSQDGNRPYEQYF | TGTGCCAGCAGCCAAGACGGGAATAGGCCCTACGAGCAGTACTTC
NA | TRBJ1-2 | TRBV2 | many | CASSGTRLMDYGYTF | TGTGCCAGCAGTGGGACACGGCTGATGGACTATGGCTACACCTTC
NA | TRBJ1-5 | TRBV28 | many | CASSSRQGSQPQHF | TGTGCCAGCAGTTCCCGGCAAGGTAGTCAGCCCCAGCATTTT
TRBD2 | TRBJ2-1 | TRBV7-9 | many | CASSPGLAGVSYNEQFF | TGCGCCAGCAGCCCGGGACTAGCGGGAGTTTCCTACAATGAGCAGTTCTTC
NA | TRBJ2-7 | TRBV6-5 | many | CASSYAPSTSKRYEQYF | TGTGCCAGCAGTTACGCCCCGTCGACTAGTAAGCGCTACGAGCAGTACTTC
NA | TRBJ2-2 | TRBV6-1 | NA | CASKDQNTGELFF | TGTGCCAGCAAAGACCAGAACACCGGGGAGCTGTTTTTT
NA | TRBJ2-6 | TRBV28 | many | CASSPTPTGANVLTF | TGTGCCAGCAGTCCTACACCTACCGGGGCCAACGTCCTGACTTTC
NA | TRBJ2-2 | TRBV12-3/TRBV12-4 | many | CASAGNTGELFF | TGTGCCAGCGCCGGGAACACCGGGGAGCTGTTTTTT
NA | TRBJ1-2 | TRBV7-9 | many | CASSDREPANYGYTF | TGTGCCAGCAGCGACCGGGAGCCAGCTAACTATGGCTACACCTTC
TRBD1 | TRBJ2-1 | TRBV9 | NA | CASSGTGGPSSYNEQFF | TGTGCCAGCAGCGGGACAGGGGGCCCAAGCTCCTACAATGAGCAGTTCTTC
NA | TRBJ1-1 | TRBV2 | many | CASNLQGFGTEAFF | TGTGCCAGCAATTTGCAGGGTTTTGGCACTGAAGCTTTCTTT
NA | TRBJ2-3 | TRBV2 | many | CASGPVPPDTQYF | TGTGCCAGCGGGCCTGTCCCTCCGGATACGCAGTATTTT
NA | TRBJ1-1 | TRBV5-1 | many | CASRKSGVDTEAFF | TGCGCCAGCAGGAAATCGGGGGTGGACACTGAAGCTTTCTTT
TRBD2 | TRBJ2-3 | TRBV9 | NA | CASTPLGSGSTDTQYF | TGTGCCAGCACTCCCCTAGGTAGCGGGAGCACAGATACGCAGTATTTT
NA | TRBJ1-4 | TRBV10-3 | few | CAISEVNEKLFF | TGTGCCATCAGTGAGGTCAATGAAAAACTGTTTTTT
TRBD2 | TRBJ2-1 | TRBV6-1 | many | CASSESGRPPEQFF | TGTGCCAGCAGTGAAAGCGGGAGACCACCAGAGCAGTTCTTC
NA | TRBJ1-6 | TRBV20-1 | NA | CSARDAGLPNSPLHF | TGCAGTGCTAGAGACGCCGGGTTACCTAATTCACCCCTCCACTTT
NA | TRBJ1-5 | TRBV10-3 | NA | CAISPTTGNQPQHF | TGTGCCATCAGCCCGACGACAGGTAATCAGCCCCAGCATTTT
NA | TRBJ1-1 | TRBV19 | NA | CASSIDHPMGTEAFF | TGTGCCAGTAGTATAGATCACCCTATGGGCACTGAAGCTTTCTTT
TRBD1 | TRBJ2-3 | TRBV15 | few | CATTQGATDTQYF | TGTGCCACCACACAGGGGGCCACAGATACGCAGTATTTT
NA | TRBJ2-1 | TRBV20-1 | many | CSAMDTSKAYNEQFF | TGCAGTGCTATGGATACTAGCAAGGCCTACAATGAGCAGTTCTTC
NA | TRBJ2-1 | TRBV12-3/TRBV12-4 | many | CASSLGDTFWFF | TGTGCCAGCAGTCTGGGGGACACCTTCTGGTTCTTC
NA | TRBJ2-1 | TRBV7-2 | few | CASSVTPSSYNEQFF | TGTGCCAGCAGCGTAACCCCCAGCTCCTACAATGAGCAGTTCTTC
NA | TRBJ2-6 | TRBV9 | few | CASSVEWGTANVLTF | TGTGCCAGCAGCGTAGAGTGGGGGACGGCCAACGTCCTGACTTTC
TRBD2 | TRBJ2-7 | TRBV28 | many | CASTTLAGGAYEQYF | TGTGCCAGCACCACTCTAGCGGGGGGAGCCTACGAGCAGTACTTC
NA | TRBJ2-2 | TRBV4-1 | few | CASSQGETPPTTGELFF | TGCGCCAGCAGCCAAGGGGAAACGCCCCCGACCACCGGGGAGCTGTTTTTT
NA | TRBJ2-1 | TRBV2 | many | CASRGLLSSYNEQFF | TGTGCCAGCAGGGGGCTTTTGAGCTCCTACAATGAGCAGTTCTTC
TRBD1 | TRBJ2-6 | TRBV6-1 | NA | CASSHRGLRANVLTF | TGTGCCAGCAGTCACAGGGGTTTGAGGGCCAACGTCCTGACTTTC
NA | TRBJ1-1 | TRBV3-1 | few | CASSQDGGRSNTEAFF | TGTGCCAGCAGCCAAGACGGGGGGAGATCGAACACTGAAGCTTTCTTT
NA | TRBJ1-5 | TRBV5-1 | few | CASSFDGTSNQPQHF | TGCGCCAGCAGCTTTGACGGGACAAGCAATCAGCCCCAGCATTTT
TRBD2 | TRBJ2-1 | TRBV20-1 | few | CSAKGNSGWSSNEQFF | TGCAGTGCCAAAGGAAATAGCGGGTGGTCCTCCAATGAGCAGTTCTTC